This TCR beta chain stems from a study of OX40 agonist ivuxolimab in advanced cancers. The wider study: Patients treated during dose escalation were battling hepatocellular carcinoma, melanoma, renal cell or head and neck cancer. Partial responses occurred in Three dose-escalation patients, one with hepatocellular carcinoma and two with cutaneous melanoma.

Only a few counts were recorded for this clone. The antigen remains unidentified. Trimming at V came to 8 bases and at J to 2 bases, leaving 9 bases not matched to a gene. This CDR3 spans 15 amino acids. Germline lookup yields CDR1 SGHTA and CDR2 FQGTGA. Findings and limits, study-wide: The expanded peripheral T cells' antigen specificity was not determined.

The method was immunoSEQ multiplex PCR; TCRdb's version includes in-frame clones alone and lacks a portion of them. The profile shows some 43,000 clones, more than 70% of them singletons. The sequence derives from an adult with an advanced solid tumor such as melanoma, head and neck, liver or kidney cancer. J is TRBJ2-5 and V is TRBV7-3; 9 bases fit TRBD1. This sample comprised CD4+ or CD8+ T cells sorted from blood, obtained in a trial of the OX40 agonist ivuxolimab. The CDR3 DNA reads as TGTGCCAGCGGGCAGACAGGGGGTTTACAAGAGACCCAGTACTTC. Amino acid sequence: CASGQTGGLQETQYF.